The entry that follows covers one T cell receptor beta chain sequence. What it binds is not known. The data stem from a study of T cell responses to AZD1222 COVID-19 vaccine. Study-wide results and limits: Spike was spanned by vaccine-associated CD4 TCRs, with dominance at 160-218 and 743-854. Donors were mostly white British, more females; clonal diversity possibly underestimated. Repertoire sampling was restricted to post-peak T cell response timepoints.

The CDR3 runs to 11 residues. The germline CDR1 and CDR2 sequences are LNHDA and SQIVND (reference sequence). Trimming shortened V by 6 bases and J by 8 bases, and 7 bases separated the two germline ends. The table came from immunoSEQ multiplex PCR; TCRdb's copy has only in-frame clones and leaves some out. The sample has some 94,000 clones, over 85% seen once; the top ten hold 9.5% to 15%. The sequence was collected from an adult in good health. The starting material was peripheral blood, obtained on day 0 of AZD1222 vaccination. The chain links TRBV19 to TRBJ2-2; tentatively, D is TRBD1 (6 bases). Written as DNA, the CDR3 is TGTGCCAGTAGGGGGACAGGGGAGCTGTTTTTT. Translating gives CASRGTGELFF.